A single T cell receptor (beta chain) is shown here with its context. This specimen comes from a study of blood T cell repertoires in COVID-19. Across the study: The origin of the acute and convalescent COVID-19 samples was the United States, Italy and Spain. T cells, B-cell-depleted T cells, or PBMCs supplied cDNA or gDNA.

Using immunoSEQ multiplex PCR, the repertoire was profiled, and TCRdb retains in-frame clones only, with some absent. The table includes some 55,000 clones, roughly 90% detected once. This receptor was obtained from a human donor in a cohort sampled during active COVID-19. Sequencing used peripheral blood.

The CDR3 nucleotides are TGTGCCAGCAGCTTGGGGGACAGAAACTATGGCTACACCTTC. This translates into CASSLGDRNYGYTF. The gene calls are TRBV5-6 and TRBJ1-2, with 7 nucleotides matching TRBD1. This CDR3 has 14 residues. The germline CDR1 and CDR2 sequences are SGHDT and YYEEEE. J lost 2 bases, V lost 0 bases, and 1 base had no gene match.